This T cell receptor (beta chain) was captured by sequencing in a study of siplizumab effects on memory and regulatory T cells (dated by TCRdb to about 2019). About the full investigation: The effect of the anti-CD2 antibody siplizumab on alloreactive T-cell subsets was examined in allogeneic mixed lymphocyte reactions constructed from human PBMCs.

The paper as a whole reports these results and caveats: The cumulative frequency of alloreactive sequences that could be traced back to unstimulated CD4+ memory T cells was significantly reduced by siplizumab. Compared with memory T cells, unstimulated naive T cells appeared more diverse, and naive cells seemed to make a substantial contribution to the alloresponse. The suppressive function of proliferating Tregs from siplizumab cultures was not functionally confirmed. A naive or memory phenotype could not be assigned to roughly 75-97% of proliferating CD4+ or CD8+ clones. Sequences below about 10^-5 frequency were poorly captured, so only a minor fraction of alloreactive clones could be mapped to unstimulated subsets. Among mappable alloreactive CD4+ clones, an average Treg-derived fraction of about 70% was observed with siplizumab, compared with 26.9% in control reactions.

About this clone: No cognate antigen has been identified for it. Qualities for individual bases were not recorded, and no much larger clone is one base off. Other DNA sequences in this sample translate to the same CDR3.

Unstimulated CD4+ memory cells were also sequenced in three donor pairs, together with CD4+ naive, CD8+ TEMRA, CD8+ naive and CD8+ effector memory subsets. Sorted unstimulated T cells and proliferating T cells recovered from mixed lymphocyte reactions underwent TCRbeta CDR3 sequencing. Fresh whole blood from fewer than twelve HLA-typed healthy donors was used to isolate PBMCs. Library preparation was by the immunoSEQ multiplex PCR assay. The deep sequencing platform assayed around 94,000 TCR templates per sample. Genomic DNA extracted from sorted T cells was used for TCRbeta CDR3 sequencing. The authors processed their data as follows. The R programming language was used for clonal analysis of TCRbeta CDR3 data. Alloreactive CD4+ and CD8+ clones were defined by comparing unstimulated samples with post-reaction CFSE-low samples. Alloreactive CD4+ clones were assigned to regulatory or non-regulatory origin by matching sequences to sorted unstimulated Treg and non-Treg repertoires. Held by TCRdb, this immuneACCESS table contains in-frame sequences only and omits some clones. Under half of the omission traces to an unresolved V gene where checked; the cause of the rest is unknown. V and J calls and clone size are as listed in that table; D and trimming were resolved from the DNA. Within this sample are roughly 50,000 clones, with under 98% of them counted one time only. Together, the top ten hold around 0.6% of the sample.

Inclusive of the bounding cysteine and phenylalanine, the CDR3 is 13 residues long. Only the CDR3 portion is preserved as DNA: 39 bases, with reading frame beginning at the first base. Trimming accounts for 6 bases at V and 3 bases at J, while the number of junction bases matched to no gene is 4. The germline V gene supplies CDR1 KGHSH and CDR2 LQKENI. The sequence was collected from a human donor in good health. The sequenced sample consisted of naive CD4+ T cells sorted from blood. According to the study, the label for this sample's cell subset or site signals: unstimulated naive T cells. The rearrangement combines TRBV18 with TRBJ2-7; 8 middle bases align to TRBD1. The DNA reads as follows: TGTGCCAGCTCCCCCGGGACAGGCTACGAGCAGTACTTC. Translated, it reads CASSPGTGYEQYF.